These 7 T cell receptor beta chains were all obtained from the same sample, sequenced in a study of cytomegalovirus exposure and HLA in healthy donors. It was with 60 Vbeta and 13 Jbeta primers that the PCR ran. Generated by immunoSEQ multiplex PCR, the TCRdb table keeps only in-frame clones and is missing some. The repertoire holds about 110,000 clones, with approximately 73% as singletons. Sequenced input: PBMCs. The origin of the receptors is a man younger than 40 in good health and CMV-seronegative.

The V gene is TRBV11-2, the J gene TRBJ2-5; 14 bases map to TRBD2. CDR1 and CDR2 from the germline V gene are SGHAT and FQNNGV. The CDR3 length is 19 residues. V gave up 1 base and J gave up 2 bases; unmatched junction bases: 9. The CDR3 sequence is CASSLGWGLAGDFQETQYF. The CDR3 DNA reads TGTGCCAGCAGCTTAGGGTGGGGACTAGCGGGGGATTTTCAAGAGACCCAGTACTTC.

This clone showed up just a few times. This sequence joins TRBV9 and TRBJ2-2, with TRBD1 matching 9 bases. The ends lost 4 bases at V and 4 bases at J; junction bases unmatched: 8. There are 16 residues in the CDR3. CDR1 and CDR2 (germline): SGDLS, YYNGEE. Here the CDR3 reads CASSLTGTGFTGELFF. The CDR3, as DNA: TGTGCCAGCAGCCTCACCGGGACAGGGTTCACCGGGGAGCTGTTTTTT.

This chain joins TRBV5-4 and TRBJ2-5, with D maybe TRBD2 (5 bases). Germline V CDR1 and CDR2: SGHNT, YYREEE (reference sequence). Trimming shortened V by 4 bases and J by 1 base, and 8 bases separated the two germline ends. The CDR3 spans 13 residues. CDR3 nucleotide sequence: TGTGCCAGCAGCAGCGGACCCCAAGAGACCCAGTACTTC. It is translated as CASSSGPQETQYF.

This clone was counted between two and nine times. The gene calls are TRBV2 and TRBJ1-3, with unresolved D. V was pared by 6 bases and J by 3 bases, with 33 bases between. CDR1 is SNHLY and CDR2 is FYNNEI in the germline V gene. This CDR3 comprises 21 residues. Here the CDR3 reads CASRERVERENILGGGNTIYF. CDR3 bases: TGTGCCAGCAGAGAGAGGGTTGAGAGGGAGAATATTCTTGGAGGTGGAAACACCATATATTTT.

The rearrangement uses TRBV6-5 and TRBJ2-7; 12 bases map to TRBD2. The CDR3 runs 15 residues. Germline loops: CDR1 MNHEY, CDR2 SVGAGI. With 4 bases clipped from V and 2 bases from J, the junction kept 3 bases outside the gene matches. The CDR3 is CASSLGTSGPYEQYF. CDR3 sequence (DNA): TGTGCCAGCAGTTTAGGGACTAGCGGGCCCTACGAGCAGTACTTC.

The sample holds a few counts of this clone. This chain joins TRBV6-6 and TRBJ1-5; 8 bases are shared with TRBD1. J was trimmed by 7 bases and V by 5 bases; bases with no gene match: 10. The CDR3 has 15 residues. Germline CDR1 is MNHNY and CDR2 is SVGAGI (reference sequence). CDR3 bases: TGTGCCAGCAGTGCGACGGGACAGGCCAGCCAGCCCCAGCATTTT. Protein: CASSATGQASQPQHF.

V and J are TRBV9 and TRBJ2-3, with 12 bases aligning to TRBD2. V shed 2 bases and J 4 bases; nucleotides not matched to a gene: 8. Germline V gene sequence: CDR1 SGDLS, CDR2 YYNGEE. The CDR3 has 17 amino acids. CDR3: CASSVTLAGGRADTQYF. Written as DNA, the CDR3 is TGTGCCAGCAGCGTGACTCTAGCGGGAGGGCGGGCAGATACGCAGTATTTT. The variable domain in full, completed from reference TRBV9 and TRBJ2-3, reads DSGVTQTPKHLITATGQRVTLRCSPRSGDLSVYWYQQSLDQGLQFLIQYYNGEERAKGNILERFSAQQFPDLHSELNLSSLELGDSALYFCASSVTLAGGRADTQYFGPGTRLTVL.